The source of this TCR beta chain is a study of OX40 agonist ivuxolimab in advanced cancers. Study summary: Patients in dose escalation had liver, melanoma, kidney or head and neck cancers.

CDR1 and CDR2 from the germline V gene are LNHDA and SQIVND (reference sequence). With V trimmed by 5 bases and J by 0 bases, 12 bases remained unmatched. CDR3 length: 18 residues. Overall study findings and caveats: Dosing at 0.1 to 3.0 mg/kg was accompanied by clonal expansion of CD4+ and CD8+ blood T cells by week 6. Among the lowest peripheral clonal expansion occurred in 0.1-3.0 mg/kg partial responders.

Turning to this clone: Its antigen is unidentified.

Assay used: immunoSEQ multiplex PCR; TCRdb lists only in-frame clones, some missing. The sample shows under 85,000 clones, around 80% of them seen only once. The chain employs TRBV19 and TRBJ1-5; 8 bases match TRBD1. The sequence came from an adult with an advanced solid tumor such as melanoma, head and neck, liver or kidney cancer. The material was CD4+ or CD8+ T cells sorted from blood, obtained in a trial of the OX40 agonist ivuxolimab. The CDR3 DNA is TGTGCCAGTAGTTCCCCGGACAGGGCGGGTTATAGCAATCAGCCCCAGCATTTT. Its translation is CASSSPDRAGYSNQPQHF.